The 22 T cell receptor beta chains given below trace back to one sample, sequenced in a study of control samples from healthy donors and cancer patients. Profiled with immunoSEQ multiplex PCR; TCRdb holds only in-frame clones, not every one. Of about 65,000 clones in the sample, approximately 90% were seen once. The specimen sequenced was PBMCs. Receptors originate from a woman in her forties or fifties with colorectal cancer.

This clone was seen a single time. The V and J genes are TRBV27 and TRBJ2-7, with D possibly TRBD1 on 6 matching bases. Germline values: CDR1 MNHEY, CDR2 SMNVEV (reference sequence). The germline V and J ends were trimmed by 6 bases and 2 bases, with 14 bases remaining between them. The CDR3 covers 14 residues. CDR3 protein: CASRVKQGAYEQYF. The CDR3 DNA reads as TGTGCCAGCAGAGTAAAACAGGGTGCCTACGAGCAGTACTTC.

V and J are TRBV6-2 or TRBV6-3 and TRBJ2-5; 7 positions match TRBD2. The length of the CDR3 is 14 residues. V trimming: 5 bases; J trimming: 2 bases; junction bases outside the gene matches: 5. The germline V gene has CDR1 MNHEY and CDR2 SVGEGT. CDR3 coding DNA: TGTGCCAGCAGTAAGCGGGGTGAACAAGAGACCCAGTACTTC. Translated: CASSKRGEQETQYF.

The chain combines TRBV5-4 with TRBJ1-2; possibly TRBD1 for D (5 bases). This CDR3 has 13 residues. CDR1 and CDR2 (germline): SGHNT, YYREEE (reference sequence). V gave up 6 bases and J gave up 2 bases, with 11 bases separating them. CDR3 region: CASKLRGNYGYTF. The CDR3, as DNA: TGTGCCAGCAAGCTACGGGGGAACTATGGCTACACCTTC.

This chain links TRBV5-4 with TRBJ1-2; D remains unclear. Trimming cost V 4 bases and J 4 bases, with 14 bases left between them. The CDR3 contains 14 residues. CDR1 is SGHNT, CDR2 YYREEE, per germline (reference sequence). CDR3 sequence: CASSPGRPGYGYTF. The CDR3 nucleotides are TGTGCCAGCAGCCCCGGCAGGCCTGGCTATGGCTACACCTTC. Looking up the rest from reference TRBV5-4 and TRBJ1-2 gives the full variable domain: ETGVTQSPTHLIKTRGQQVTLRCSSQSGHNTVSWYQQALGQGPQFIFQYYREEENGRGNFPPRFSGLQFPNYSSELNVNALELDDSALYLCASSPGRPGYGYTFGSGTRLTVV.

In the case of this clone: Other DNA sequences of this sample code for an identical CDR3. CDR3 DNA sequence: TGTGCCATCAGTGAATCCGGGACAGCAACTAACTATGGCTACACCTTC. Its protein is CAISESGTATNYGYTF. V is TRBV10-3 and J is TRBJ1-2, with 7 bases that match TRBD1. From germline, CDR1 is ENHRY and CDR2 SYGVKD. With 3 bases clipped from V and 0 bases from J, the junction kept 7 bases outside the gene matches. The CDR3 has 16 amino acids.

CDR3 region: CASSVSGSQYNEQFF. DNA for the CDR3: TGCGCCAGCAGCGTGAGCGGGAGTCAATACAATGAGCAGTTCTTC. This chain uses TRBV5-1 with TRBJ2-1; 8 bases agree with TRBD2. The V gene's germline CDR1 is SGHRS and CDR2 YFSETQ. This CDR3 region has 15 residues. J gave up 4 bases and V 4 bases, and 7 bases lay outside the gene matches. Drawing the rest from reference TRBV5-1 and TRBJ2-1, the complete variable domain is KAGVTQTPRYLIKTRGQQVTLSCSPISGHRSVSWYQQTPGQGLQFLFEYFSETQRNKGNFPGRFSGRQFSNSRSEMNVSTLELGDSALYLCASSVSGSQYNEQFFGPGTRLTVL.

The chain couples TRBV6-1 to TRBJ1-5; D might be TRBD1 (5 bases). The CDR3 is 15 residues long. The V end lost 6 bases, the J end lost 0 bases, and 12 bases lay between the germline ends. Germline CDR1 reads MNHNS; CDR2 reads SASEGT. CDR3 coding DNA: TGTGCCAGCAGCACCGGGACGTATAGCAATCAGCCCCAGCATTTT. Its protein is CASSTGTYSNQPQHF.

Only one count was recorded for this clone. V and J are TRBV3-1 (or the pseudogene TRBV3-2) and TRBJ2-6; D not resolved. The CDR3 is made up of 16 amino acids. Germline loops: CDR1 LGHDT, CDR2 YNNKEL (reference sequence). V was trimmed by 0 bases and J by 3 bases, leaving 9 bases between them. The CDR3 DNA follows: TGTGCCAGCAGCCAAGATGACGGAAGTGGGGCCAACGTCCTGACTTTC. Residues: CASSQDDGSGANVLTF.

This CDR3 is CASSPYTTQGGYTF. CDR3 sequence (DNA): TGTGCCAGCTCGCCATACACCACCCAAGGAGGCTACACCTTC. The genes are TRBV18 and TRBJ1-2; D call uncertain. Trimming shortened V by 6 bases and J by 8 bases, and 19 bases separated the two germline ends. Germline assignment: CDR1 KGHSH and CDR2 LQKENI. This CDR3 comprises 14 residues.

Regarding this clone: In the same sample, other DNA sequences code for this CDR3. The genes are TRBV5-1 and TRBJ2-7; weak D call: TRBD1 (7 bases). The V end lost 0 bases, the J end lost 3 bases, and 10 bases lay between the germline ends. The CDR3 spans 14 residues. Per the germline V gene, CDR1 is SGHRS and CDR2 is YFSETQ. The CDR3 bases are TGCGCCAGCAGCTTGGGGCAGGGGGGCTACGAGCAGTACTTC. This sequence encodes CASSLGQGGYEQYF.

The chain recombines TRBV18 with TRBJ1-4; D possibly corresponds to TRBD1 (5 bases). Trimming shortened V by 0 bases and J by 7 bases, and 15 bases separated the two germline ends. The germline gives CDR1 KGHSH, CDR2 LQKENI. This CDR3 comprises 16 residues. As DNA, the CDR3 is TGTGCCAGCTCACCACCGTTCGGGGGATTCGCTGAAAAACTGTTTTTT. Protein: CASSPPFGGFAEKLFF.

This rearrangement joins TRBV5-1 to TRBJ2-7; D is unresolved. The CDR3 extends over 16 amino acids. The V end lost 0 bases, the J end lost 6 bases, and 19 bases lay between the germline ends. Germline V CDR1 and CDR2: SGHRS, YFSETQ. CDR3 sequence: CASSLDSSVRVGEQYF. CDR3 sequence (DNA): TGCGCCAGCAGCTTGGATTCATCGGTCCGGGTTGGCGAGCAGTACTTC.

This clone has just one count. This chain uses TRBV7-2 with TRBJ1-3, with no clear D. CDR1 and CDR2 from the germline V gene are SGHTA and FQGNSA. The ends were cut back, 1 base at V and 1 base at J, with 8 bases in the middle. CDR3 size: 15 residues. The CDR3 region is CASSLVSGSGNTIYF. The CDR3 DNA sequence: TGTGCCAGCAGCTTAGTGTCAGGATCTGGAAACACCATATATTTT.

V and J are TRBV29-1 and TRBJ1-2, with 10 bases lining up with TRBD1. The CDR3 extends over 13 amino acids. V gave up 3 bases and J gave up 6 bases; unmatched junction bases: 4. Germline values: CDR1 SQVTM, CDR2 ANQGSEA. CDR3 sequence (DNA): TGCAGCGTTGAGAGAGGACAGGGGGATGGCTACACCTTC. This sequence encodes CSVERGQGDGYTF. Combining the CDR3 with reference TRBV29-1 and TRBJ1-2 gives the whole variable domain SAVISQKPSRDICQRGTSLTIQCQVDSQVTMMFWYRQQPGQSLTLIATANQGSEATYESGFVIDKFPISRPNLTFSTLTVSNMSPEDSSIYLCSVERGQGDGYTFGSGTRLTVV.

The V gene is TRBV25-1, the J gene TRBJ1-1; TRBD1 might be the D (5 bases). The CDR3 runs to 15 residues. Germline V gives CDR1 MGHDK, CDR2 SYGVNS. The V gene lost 1 base and the J gene lost 3 bases, with 12 bases spanning the gap. The DNA for the CDR3 is TGTGCCAGCAGTGAATCGAACAGGCCAGACACTGAAGCTTTCTTT. This translates into CASSESNRPDTEAFF.

The V call is TRBV15, the J call TRBJ1-5; D gene ambiguous. Germline lookup yields CDR1 LNHNV and CDR2 YYDKDF (reference sequence). This CDR3 comprises 14 residues. The V end lost 0 bases, the J end lost 7 bases, and 10 bases lay between the germline ends. CDR3 in amino acids: CATSRDFVGQPQHF. For the CDR3, the DNA is TGTGCCACCAGCAGAGACTTCGTGGGCCAGCCCCAGCATTTT.

CDR3 loop: CASSFHSGGETQYF. CDR3 in DNA: TGTGCCAGCAGCTTCCACAGCGGGGGGGAGACCCAGTACTTC. The chain couples TRBV5-4 to TRBJ2-5; 9 positions match TRBD2. Per the germline V gene, CDR1 is SGHNT and CDR2 is YYREEE (reference sequence). This CDR3 is built from 14 residues. V lost 2 bases, J lost 5 bases, and 4 bases stayed unmatched.

The chain has TRBV30 and TRBJ1-1; a possible D gene is TRBD1 (6 bases). V lost 2 bases and J 2 bases, leaving 9 bases between the germline ends. The CDR3 loop spans 13 amino acids. In germline, CDR1 is GTSNPN, CDR2 SVGIG (reference sequence). The DNA for the CDR3 is TGTGCCTGGAGTATTGGGGGCAACACTGAAGCTTTCTTT. Its protein product is CAWSIGGNTEAFF.

This clone was picked up one time. J is TRBJ1-6 and V is TRBV27, with 7 bases matching TRBD1. The CDR3 has 15 residues. The ends lost 5 bases at V and 5 bases at J; junction bases unmatched: 6. Germline CDR1 and CDR2: MNHEY and SMNVEV (reference sequence). In nucleotides, the CDR3 is TGTGCCAGCAGTCCATGGGACAGAGATAATTCACCCCTCCACTTT. Amino acid sequence: CASSPWDRDNSPLHF.

The V gene is TRBV10-1, the J gene TRBJ2-7; D is undetermined. Trimming cost V 2 bases and J 3 bases, with 5 bases left between them. The V gene's germline CDR1 is WNHNN and CDR2 SYGVQD (reference sequence). This CDR3 region has 12 residues. The CDR3 spells CASSENGYEQYF. CDR3 nucleotide sequence: TGCGCCAGCAGTGAGAATGGCTACGAGCAGTACTTC.

The chain has TRBV11-2 and TRBJ2-7; D gene unclear. Trimming took off 4 bases at V and 2 bases at J, with 15 bases between the two ends. The CDR3 is 15 residues long. Germline CDR1 is SGHAT and CDR2 is FQNNGV. The CDR3 loop is CASSSPTVVPYEQYF. CDR3 nucleotides: TGTGCCAGCAGCTCCCCCACCGTAGTGCCCTACGAGCAGTACTTC.

The chain couples TRBV28 to TRBJ2-1; 8 nucleotides agree with TRBD1. J gave up 0 bases and V 6 bases, and 7 bases lay outside the gene matches. The CDR3 totals 16 residues. CDR1 is MDHEN and CDR2 is SYDVKM in the germline V gene. The CDR3 sequence: CASRWTGTSSYNEQFF. In DNA, the CDR3 is TGTGCCAGCAGATGGACAGGGACGAGCTCCTACAATGAGCAGTTCTTC.